The rows below give T cell receptor beta chains drawn from one sample of a study of T cell repertoires and Cas9 in healthy adults. Profiling relied on immunoSEQ multiplex PCR, and the TCRdb table lists in-frame clones only, not all of them. The data hold about 15,000 clones, with 89% observed a single time. The sequenced material came from Tregs (CD4+, CD25+, CD127-, CD137-, CD154-) from PBMCs; culture status not recorded. The receptors come from a human donor in good health. The CDR3 runs from the conserved cysteine through the conserved F or W. Each record gives: clone size, J gene, V gene, D gene, CDR3 DNA, CDR3 protein. A D gene is named only where the DNA matches it firmly. Expanded clones are given a class, and other clones once, few, many or no size at all.

clone_size: .
j_call: TRBJ2-3
v_call: TRBV4-3
d_call: .
cdr3_nt: TGCGCCAGCAGCCAAGATCAGTCGGGGAGATTCACAGATACGCAGTATTTT
cdr3_aa: CASSQDQSGRFTDTQYF

clone_size: .
j_call: TRBJ2-4
v_call: TRBV29-1
d_call: TRBD2
cdr3_nt: TGCAGCGGAAAAGCGGGAGAGATTCAGTACTTC
cdr3_aa: CSGKAGEIQYF

clone_size: few
j_call: TRBJ1-3
v_call: TRBV4-3
d_call: TRBD1
cdr3_nt: TGCGCCAGCAGCCTTGGGACAGAAAGGATGTCTGGAAACACCATATATTTT
cdr3_aa: CASSLGTERMSGNTIYF

clone_size: .
j_call: TRBJ2-1
v_call: TRBV12-5
d_call: TRBD1
cdr3_nt: TGTGCTAGTGGCACCAACGTTTTCGGGACAGGGAAAAATGAGCAGTTCTTC
cdr3_aa: CASGTNVFGTGKNEQFF

clone_size: .
j_call: TRBJ2-1
v_call: TRBV7-9
d_call: .
cdr3_nt: TGTGCCAGCAGCTTACGAGGTCCCGGCCCCTACAATGAGCAGTTCTTC
cdr3_aa: CASSLRGPGPYNEQFF

clone_size: .
j_call: TRBJ2-3
v_call: TRBV9
d_call: .
cdr3_nt: TGTGCCAGCAGCGTAGTGTCGGCTAGCGGCACAGATACGCAGTATTTT
cdr3_aa: CASSVVSASGTDTQYF

clone_size: .
j_call: TRBJ2-4
v_call: TRBV2
d_call: .
cdr3_nt: TGTGCCAGCGTGCGTACACCATACGTAGCCAAAAACATTCAGTACTTC
cdr3_aa: CASVRTPYVAKNIQYF

clone_size: few
j_call: TRBJ2-1
v_call: TRBV5-5
d_call: .
cdr3_nt: TGTGCCAGCAGGAGCGGGACAGGACCTTACAATGAGCAGTTCTTC
cdr3_aa: CASRSGTGPYNEQFF

clone_size: few
j_call: TRBJ2-7
v_call: TRBV9
d_call: .
cdr3_nt: TGTGCCAGCAGCGTAGATGGCAGGTCCTACGAGCAGTACTTC
cdr3_aa: CASSVDGRSYEQYF

clone_size: once
j_call: TRBJ1-1
v_call: TRBV7-9
d_call: .
cdr3_nt: TGTGCCAGCAGTCGTTCAGGGGTGCGTTTCCTCACTGAAGCTTTCTTT
cdr3_aa: CASSRSGVRFLTEAFF

clone_size: .
j_call: TRBJ2-7
v_call: TRBV19
d_call: .
cdr3_nt: TGTGCCAGTAGTATAAACGAGGCAGGTGGCGAGCAGTACTTC
cdr3_aa: CASSINEAGGEQYF

clone_size: .
j_call: TRBJ2-2
v_call: TRBV19
d_call: .
cdr3_nt: TGTGCCAGTAGTATGGGGGCTCCCGGGGAGCTGTTTTTT
cdr3_aa: CASSMGAPGELFF

clone_size: .
j_call: TRBJ2-1
v_call: TRBV4-2
d_call: TRBD2
cdr3_nt: TGTGCCAGCAGCCTTACGGGAGGCTCTTACAATGAGCAGTTCTTC
cdr3_aa: CASSLTGGSYNEQFF

clone_size: .
j_call: TRBJ2-1
v_call: TRBV2
d_call: .
cdr3_nt: TGTGCCAGCAGCGCCCCGGGACTCCCCGTGAACAATGAGCAGTTCTTC
cdr3_aa: CASSAPGLPVNNEQFF

clone_size: .
j_call: TRBJ2-4
v_call: TRBV29-1
d_call: .
cdr3_nt: TGCAGCGTTCAACCCTTAGCCAAAAACATTCAGTACTTC
cdr3_aa: CSVQPLAKNIQYF

clone_size: .
j_call: TRBJ2-3
v_call: TRBV29-1
d_call: TRBD1
cdr3_nt: TGCAGCTACGAGGGTGAGACAGGGGGCACAGATACGCAGTATTTT
cdr3_aa: CSYEGETGGTDTQYF

clone_size: .
j_call: TRBJ1-2
v_call: TRBV4-1
d_call: .
cdr3_nt: TGCGCCAGCAGCCAAGACAGGGTCCGACATTATGGCTACACCTTC
cdr3_aa: CASSQDRVRHYGYTF

clone_size: .
j_call: TRBJ2-1
v_call: TRBV29-1
d_call: .
cdr3_nt: TGCAGCGGCGCTGATGTGGTTTCAGATGAGCAGTTCTTC
cdr3_aa: CSGADVVSDEQFF

clone_size: .
j_call: TRBJ2-1
v_call: TRBV27
d_call: TRBD2
cdr3_nt: TGTGCCAGCAGTTCCCTAGCGGGAGTGAACAATGAGCAGTTCTTC
cdr3_aa: CASSSLAGVNNEQFF

clone_size: .
j_call: TRBJ1-2
v_call: TRBV19
d_call: .
cdr3_nt: TGTGCCAGTAGTTCCGGGTCCGGAGGCGGCTACACCTTC
cdr3_aa: CASSSGSGGGYTF

clone_size: .
j_call: TRBJ2-1
v_call: TRBV10-2
d_call: TRBD2
cdr3_nt: TGCGCCAGCAGTGAGTCGGGGACTAGCGGGGGGCCTGAGCAGTTCTTC
cdr3_aa: CASSESGTSGGPEQFF

clone_size: .
j_call: TRBJ1-2
v_call: TRBV15
d_call: TRBD1
cdr3_nt: TGTGCCACCAGCGTCGGGGGACAGGGGCGCCACTATGGCTACACCTTC
cdr3_aa: CATSVGGQGRHYGYTF